Listed below are T cell receptor beta chains from one sample, sequenced in a study of regulatory T cells in long-lasting Graves disease. TCRdb passed the multiplex PCR reads through MiXCR, listing each CDR3 protein once. The sample consists of around 360,000 distinct CDR3 sequences, 16% of them appearing once. These data also featured in a second study, about T cells in Graves' hyperthyroidism and ophthalmopathy.

The input for sequencing was peripheral blood mononuclear cells (PBMCs), taken at new diagnosis, from a patient treated with antithyroid drugs. All receptors derive from a young woman with Graves disease. Both conserved end residues are part of each CDR3. The D gene is left open where the match is weak. Not every row has a clone size; where given, it reads once, few, many or a size class.

cdr3_aa cdr3_nt j_call clone_size d_call v_call
CATSPRLGNEQFF TGTGCCACCAGCCCCCGCTTGGGGAATGAGCAGTTCTTC TRBJ2-1 NA NA TRBV15
CASSQTGQKLFF TGTGCCAGCAGTCAGACAGGGCAGAAACTGTTTTTT TRBJ1-4 few TRBD1 TRBV27
CASSDQREQYF TGCGCCAGCAGTGATCAACGCGAGCAGTACTTC TRBJ2-7 many NA TRBV10-2
CASSDWAGVLQETQYF TGTGCCAGCAGTGACTGGGCAGGGGTCCTACAAGAGACCCAGTACTTC TRBJ2-5 few NA TRBV6-2/TRBV6-3
CASSFQVGATNEKLFF TGTGCCAGCAGTTTCCAGGTTGGGGCAACTAATGAAAAACTGTTTTTT TRBJ1-4 many NA TRBV12-3/TRBV12-4
CASSYSWTSYQETQYF TGTGCCAGCAGTTACTCGTGGACATCGTACCAAGAGACCCAGTACTTC TRBJ2-5 many NA TRBV6-6
CSVAGQVNTEAFF TGCAGCGTCGCGGGACAGGTTAACACTGAAGCTTTCTTT TRBJ1-1 few TRBD1 TRBV29-1
CASSPEAGKPQHF TGTGCCAGCAGTCCCGAGGCGGGCAAGCCCCAGCATTTT TRBJ1-5 NA NA TRBV6-1
CASSRQGAIFYEQYF TGTGCCAGCAGTAGACAGGGGGCCATCTTCTACGAGCAGTACTTC TRBJ2-7 many TRBD1 TRBV6-1
CASSVPGQGNLGYTF TGTGCCAGCAGTGTCCCGGGACAGGGGAATCTTGGCTACACCTTC TRBJ1-2 many TRBD1 TRBV28
CASSEEGRGTDYTF TGTGCCAGCAGTGAAGAGGGCAGGGGGACAGACTACACCTTC TRBJ1-2 few TRBD1 TRBV6-1
CASSLKASSYEQYF TGTGCCAGCAGTTTGAAGGCCAGCTCCTACGAGCAGTACTTC TRBJ2-7 NA NA TRBV27
CAISVRGGGTDTQYF TGTGCCATCAGTGTACGAGGGGGGGGCACAGATACGCAGTATTTT TRBJ2-3 NA NA TRBV10-3
CASSLEGAYTEAFF TGTGCCAGCAGCTTAGAAGGAGCCTACACTGAAGCTTTCTTT TRBJ1-1 many NA TRBV11-2
CASSLRGQGTPLHF TGTGCCAGCAGTTTAAGGGGACAGGGGACACCCCTCCACTTT TRBJ1-6 few TRBD1 TRBV27
CASSGAGGTYEQYF TGTGCCAGCAGTGGAGCGGGCGGGACCTACGAGCAGTACTTC TRBJ2-7 NA NA TRBV6-2/TRBV6-3
CASSQASGGAGYGYTF TGTGCCAGCAGCCAAGCCTCAGGGGGGGCTGGCTATGGCTACACCTTC TRBJ1-2 few TRBD1 TRBV3-1
CASSPLRGSGGEQFF TGTGCCAGCTCACCTCTGAGGGGGAGCGGGGGCGAGCAGTTCTTC TRBJ2-1 many TRBD2 TRBV18
CASSQDQGVVAGYTF TGTGCCAGCAGCCAAGACCAGGGGGTAGTCGCTGGCTACACCTTC TRBJ1-2 many TRBD1 TRBV3-1
CASSPRDSLAKNIQYF TGTGCCAGCTCCCCAAGAGACTCACTAGCCAAAAACATTCAGTACTTC TRBJ2-4 many NA TRBV18
CASSAGGANVLTF TGTGCCAGCAGCGCTGGTGGGGCCAACGTCCTGACTTTC TRBJ2-6 NA NA TRBV5-6
CASSSGTGGYYGYTF TGTGCCAGCAGCTCAGGAACAGGGGGATACTATGGCTACACCTTC TRBJ1-2 few TRBD1 TRBV7-9
CASSISRQISNQPQHF TGTGCCAGTAGTATCTCGAGACAGATTAGCAATCAGCCCCAGCATTTT TRBJ1-5 NA NA TRBV19
CASSPTNYGYTF TGTGCCAGCAGCCCTACAAACTATGGCTACACCTTC TRBJ1-2 few NA TRBV7-2
CASSVSIAGDWSYEQYF TGTGCCAGCAGTGTGTCAATAGCGGGAGATTGGTCCTACGAGCAGTACTTC TRBJ2-7 many TRBD2 TRBV2
CAIAGRHNEQFF TGTGCCATAGCGGGGCGCCACAATGAGCAGTTCTTC TRBJ2-1 many TRBD2 TRBV10-3
CASSGRQGEVYQPQHF TGTGCCAGCAGTGGACGACAGGGGGAAGTTTATCAGCCCCAGCATTTT TRBJ1-5 few TRBD1 TRBV6-2/TRBV6-3
CASSQLPDGGYYGYTF TGTGCCAGCAGCCAGTTACCCGACGGGGGGTATTATGGCTACACCTTC TRBJ1-2 few NA TRBV3-1
CASSVQGGNTGELFF TGTGCCAGCAGCGTGCAGGGTGGGAACACCGGGGAGCTGTTTTTT TRBJ2-2 many NA TRBV9
CASSLNRRDPLLVTQPNYGYTF TGTGCCAGCAGTTTGAACCGCCGGGACCCTTTATTAGTTACTCAACCAAACTATGGCTACACCTTC TRBJ1-2 NA NA TRBV6-2/TRBV6-3
CASALSASAGLVGELFF TGTGCCAGTGCGCTATCCGCCTCGGCCGGGTTAGTGGGGGAGCTGTTTTTT TRBJ2-2 NA NA TRBV19
CASRGLASLYEQYF TGTGCCAGCAGAGGTCTAGCGTCGCTCTACGAGCAGTACTTC TRBJ2-7 many NA TRBV2
CSAQGLAGSYNEQFF TGCAGTGCTCAAGGACTAGCGGGGTCCTACAATGAGCAGTTCTTC TRBJ2-1 many TRBD2 TRBV20-1
CASSPTSGGRDTQYF TGTGCCAGCAGCCCGACTAGCGGGGGGAGAGATACGCAGTATTTT TRBJ2-3 many TRBD2 TRBV12-3/TRBV12-4
CASSRTSGRRPDTQYF TGTGCCAGCAGCCGGACTAGCGGGAGGAGGCCAGATACGCAGTATTTT TRBJ2-3 many TRBD2 TRBV7-9
CASNGRGEYEQYF TGTGCCAGCAATGGCAGGGGGGAATACGAGCAGTACTTC TRBJ2-7 few NA TRBV13
CASTGGQGAGGYTF TGTGCCAGCACCGGGGGACAGGGGGCGGGTGGCTACACCTTC TRBJ1-2 few TRBD1 TRBV5-6
CASSQWTGGNQPQHF TGTGCCAGCAGCCAGTGGACAGGGGGCAACCAGCCCCAGCATTTT TRBJ1-5 many TRBD1 TRBV7-9
CSAIQLSTGRGGYTF TGCAGTGCTATCCAATTATCGACAGGCAGGGGAGGCTACACCTTC TRBJ1-2 many NA TRBV20-1
CASSILGTNTGELFF TGTGCCAGCTCAATTCTTGGGACGAACACCGGGGAGCTGTTTTTT TRBJ2-2 NA NA TRBV18
CASGQAKNIQYF TGTGCCAGTGGACAAGCCAAAAACATTCAGTACTTC TRBJ2-4 NA NA TRBV6-1
CASSRDRATEKLFF TGTGCCAGCAGTAGGGACAGGGCTACCGAAAAACTGTTTTTT TRBJ1-4 NA TRBD1 TRBV6-2/TRBV6-3
CASSQETGADYGYTF TGCGCCAGCAGCCAAGAGACAGGGGCGGACTATGGCTACACCTTC TRBJ1-2 NA TRBD1 TRBV4-1
CASSSLALDEQFF TGCGCCAGCAGCTCTCTAGCGCTAGATGAGCAGTTCTTC TRBJ2-1 many NA TRBV5-1
CAWSVGAGDTEAFF TGTGCCTGGAGTGTAGGGGCCGGAGACACTGAAGCTTTCTTT TRBJ1-1 NA NA TRBV30
CAPAGATNEKLFF TGTGCCCCGGCCGGTGCAACTAATGAAAAACTGTTTTTT TRBJ1-4 many NA TRBV30
CASSVEDRKTRFTDTQYF TGTGCCAGCAGCGTAGAAGACAGAAAGACACGTTTCACAGATACGCAGTATTTT TRBJ2-3 many NA TRBV9
CASSYGQGDEQYF TGCGCCAGCAGCTACGGACAGGGTGACGAGCAGTACTTC TRBJ2-7 few TRBD1 TRBV5-1